The 27 T cell receptor beta chains in this list originate from one sample, sequenced in a study of cytomegalovirus exposure and HLA in healthy donors. With 60 Vbeta and 13 Jbeta primers, the PCR was carried out. Profiled with immunoSEQ multiplex PCR; TCRdb holds only in-frame clones, not every one. The table lists just over 150,000 clones, approximately 81% of them singletons. Sequences were obtained from PBMCs. These receptors all stem from a man between 18 and 35 years old in good health and CMV-seronegative.

V and J are TRBV7-3 and TRBJ2-2; 7 bases map to TRBD2. In germline, CDR1 is SGHTA, CDR2 FQGTGA. The J segment lost 4 bases and the V segment lost 6 bases, leaving 8 bases of the junction unmatched. The CDR3 spans 15 residues. CDR3 sequence reads: CASSISGRGTGELFF. The CDR3 DNA reads TGTGCCAGCAGTATTAGCGGGCGCGGCACCGGGGAGCTGTTTTTT.

This clone was seen only once. V and J are TRBV5-6 and TRBJ1-5, with D perhaps matching TRBD1 (5 bases). In germline, CDR1 is SGHDT, CDR2 YYEEEE. V was clipped by 3 bases and J by 7 bases, with 11 bases between them. This CDR3 has 13 residues. CDR3 region: CASSSDTRQPQHF. The CDR3 DNA is TGTGCCAGCAGCTCGGACACTCGACAGCCCCAGCATTTT. The whole variable domain, remainder taken from reference TRBV5-6 and TRBJ1-5, is DAGVTQSPTHLIKTRGQQVTLRCSPKSGHDTVSWYQQALGQGPQFIFQYYEEEERQRGNFPDRFSGHQFPNYSSELNVNALLLGDSALYLCASSSDTRQPQHFGDGTRLSIL.

The CDR3 nucleotides read TGTGCCAGCAGCTTAGGAGGAACGAGGTCTAGGACCCAGTACTTC. Amino acid sequence: CASSLGGTRSRTQYF. The chain has TRBV7-2 and TRBJ2-5; D uncertain. Between the trimmed V and J ends, which lost 1 base and 7 bases, there was a span of 16 bases. Germline lookup yields CDR1 SGHTA and CDR2 FQGNSA. CDR3 length: 15 residues.

This clone occurred once. The rearrangement uses TRBV19 and TRBJ1-3; D uncertain. The CDR3 totals 13 residues. CDR1 is LNHDA and CDR2 is SQIVND in the germline V gene (reference sequence). The V end was cut by 3 bases, the J end by 0 bases, with 3 bases between. DNA for the CDR3: TGTGCCAGTAGTATTCTCTCTGGAAACACCATATATTTT. It codes for CASSILSGNTIYF.

This clone occurred a few times. The chain has TRBV28 and TRBJ2-6; weak D call: TRBD1 (7 bases). The V end was cut by 4 bases, the J end by 0 bases, with 19 bases between. The germline CDR1 and CDR2 sequences are MDHEN and SYDVKM. The CDR3 is made up of 19 amino acids. CDR3 amino acids: CASSSVRQGLSSGANVLTF. CDR3 nucleotide sequence: TGTGCCAGCAGTTCTGTTCGACAGGGACTCTCCTCTGGGGCCAACGTCCTGACTTTC.

The rearrangement joins TRBV6-1 to TRBJ2-7; TRBD1 matches at 7 bases. Looked up from germline, CDR1 is MNHNS and CDR2 is SASEGT. The J segment lost 2 bases and the V segment lost 3 bases, leaving 7 bases of the junction unmatched. The CDR3 contains 15 residues. In nucleotides, the CDR3 is TGTGCCAGCAGTGAGCCGGGACAGCGCACCTACGAGCAGTACTTC. This sequence encodes CASSEPGQRTYEQYF.

This clone has a single count. The chain couples TRBV2 to TRBJ2-5; 9 bases match TRBD1. The V gene end was trimmed by 8 bases and the J gene end by 1 base; junction bases not matched to a gene: 8. The CDR3 covers 15 residues. Per germline, CDR1 SNHLY and CDR2 FYNNEI. The DNA for the CDR3 is TGTGCCAGCCTACGTGACAGGGGGACCCAAGAGACCCAGTACTTC. It yields the protein CASLRDRGTQETQYF.

The chain uses TRBV4-1 and TRBJ1-1; D not certain. Trimming took off 1 base at V and 0 bases at J, with 12 bases between the two ends. CDR3 length: 16 amino acids. CDR1 and CDR2 (germline): MGHRA, YSYEKL. In DNA, the CDR3 is TGCGCCAGCAGCCAAGGTGAACAGAAGCTGAACACTGAAGCTTTCTTT. Its protein is CASSQGEQKLNTEAFF.

The J gene is TRBJ2-5, the V gene TRBV6-5; 8 bases match TRBD2. With V trimmed by 8 bases and J by 3 bases, 8 bases remained unmatched. Germline CDR1 and CDR2: MNHEY and SVGAGI. This CDR3 is 14 amino acids long. This CDR3 reads CASGRGGYKETQYF. For the CDR3, the DNA is TGTGCCAGCGGCCGGGGGGGGTATAAAGAGACCCAGTACTTC.

This chain uses TRBV4-1 with TRBJ2-1; 7 positions match TRBD2. Germline assignment: CDR1 MGHRA and CDR2 YSYEKL. The length of the CDR3 is 12 residues. V dropped 4 bases and J dropped 14; count of bases not matched to a gene: 8. This CDR3 is CASSPGRREKFF. The CDR3 region has the DNA TGCGCCAGCAGCCCCGGAAGGCGGGAGAAGTTCTTC.

This rearrangement joins TRBV4-1 to TRBJ2-2, with 11 nucleotides matching TRBD1. The ends lost 4 bases at V and 2 bases at J; junction bases unmatched: 12. Germline V gene data show CDR1 as MGHRA and CDR2 as YSYEKL. The CDR3 consists of 19 residues. As DNA, the CDR3 is TGCGCCAGCAGCCGCATCCCCGGGACAGGGGGAGGTAACACCGGGGAGCTGTTTTTT. This gives the protein CASSRIPGTGGGNTGELFF.

The chain joins TRBV19 to TRBJ1-2, with 7 nucleotides matching TRBD1. CDR1 LNHDA and CDR2 SQIVND come from the germline V gene (reference sequence). The V segment lost 0 bases and the J segment 2 bases; nucleotides outside the gene matches: 0. This CDR3 contains 14 residues. CDR3 DNA sequence: TGTGCCAGTAGTATAGACAGGGGGAACTATGGCTACACCTTC. It yields the protein CASSIDRGNYGYTF.

The chain is built from TRBV7-9 and TRBJ2-7; 8 bases align to TRBD1. Germline loops: CDR1 SEHNR, CDR2 FQNEAQ (reference sequence). CDR3 length: 15 residues. Losses at the gene ends were 5 bases for V and 7 bases for J; bases not matched to a gene: 13. CDR3 sequence: CASSPPGQGSREQYF. The CDR3 DNA sequence: TGTGCCAGCAGCCCCCCCGGACAGGGATCAAGGGAGCAGTACTTC.

J is TRBJ1-1 and V is TRBV18, with D perhaps TRBD1 (6 bases). Germline CDR1 is KGHSH and CDR2 is LQKENI. The CDR3 consists of 14 residues. V was trimmed by 6 bases and J by 2 bases, leaving 13 bases between them. The DNA for the CDR3 is TGTGCCAGCTCGTCACAGGGCCCAAACACTGAAGCTTTCTTT. Its protein product is CASSSQGPNTEAFF.

This clone occurred once. The chain couples TRBV11-1 to TRBJ2-3; TRBD2 aligns across 13 bases. The CDR3 sequence is 16 residues long. V shed 3 bases and J 1 base; nucleotides not matched to a gene: 1. Germline-derived CDR1 and CDR2 are SGHAT and FQDESV (reference sequence). CDR3 region: CASSFGLAGGTDTQYF. The CDR3 DNA follows: TGTGCCAGCAGCTTCGGACTAGCGGGGGGCACAGATACGCAGTATTTT.

This clone came up once. The rearrangement links TRBV6-5 to TRBJ2-5; possibly TRBD1 for D (6 bases). The closer fit of TRBJ2-7 to the DNA end suggests the J call may be wrong. Germline V lookup: CDR1 MNHEY, CDR2 SVGAGI. This CDR3 region has 15 residues. The CDR3 protein is CASSYSGTQSYEQYF. The CDR3 nucleotides are TGTGCCAGCAGTTACTCCGGGACACAAAGCTACGAGCAGTACTTC.

This chain joins TRBV2 and TRBJ2-7; 7 bases map to TRBD2. This CDR3 has 16 amino acids. Germline V CDR1 and CDR2: SNHLY, FYNNEI. Trimming took 6 bases from V and 2 from J; bases not matched to a gene: 13. The CDR3 loop is CASSRDLAEITYEQYF. Written as DNA, the CDR3 is TGTGCCAGCAGCCGCGATCTAGCGGAGATTACCTACGAGCAGTACTTC.

The sample holds one count of this clone. The chain carries TRBV2 and TRBJ2-3; TRBD1 is a possible D gene (6 bases). The germline CDR1 and CDR2 sequences are SNHLY and FYNNEI. The CDR3 contains 16 residues. V dropped 1 base and J dropped 0 bases, with 11 bases sitting between them. The CDR3 DNA reads TGTGCCAGCAGTGAAGGGCAGGGGCAAAGCACAGATACGCAGTATTTT. This encodes CASSEGQGQSTDTQYF.

The J gene is TRBJ2-7, the V gene TRBV6-5; 7 bases are a match to TRBD1. The CDR3 consists of 16 residues. After removal of 0 bases from V and 3 bases from J, the junction contained 8 bases not matched to a gene. Germline V gives CDR1 MNHEY, CDR2 SVGAGI. CDR3 coding DNA: TGTGCCAGCAGTTACTCGATTTCCCCAGGGGGCTACGAGCAGTACTTC. It yields the protein CASSYSISPGGYEQYF.

This rearrangement joins TRBV7-8 to TRBJ1-5, with no clear D. V was clipped by 2 bases and J by 6 bases, with 17 bases between them. There are 16 residues in the CDR3. CDR1 and CDR2 (germline): SGHVS, FQNEAQ. CDR3 residues: CASSLSLAGMSQPQHF. The CDR3 coding sequence is TGTGCCAGCAGCTTAAGTTTAGCGGGAATGAGTCAGCCCCAGCATTTT.

V and J are TRBV2 and TRBJ2-2; possibly TRBD1 for D (6 bases). With 2 bases removed from V and 1 base from J, the gap between germline ends came to 8 bases. There are 15 residues in the CDR3. The germline V gene has CDR1 SNHLY and CDR2 FYNNEI. Here the CDR3 reads CASSETGQNTGELFF. CDR3 in DNA: TGTGCCAGCAGTGAAACGGGACAGAACACCGGGGAGCTGTTTTTT.

The chain employs TRBV27 and TRBJ2-1; D not resolved. This CDR3 is built from 13 residues. Between the trimmed V and J ends, which lost 5 bases and 13 bases, there was a span of 18 bases. Germline CDR1 is MNHEY and CDR2 is SMNVEV (reference sequence). CDR3 DNA: TGTGCCAGCAGTCTCCCACTATCCCCCAAACAGTTCTTC. It encodes CASSLPLSPKQFF.

This clone showed up just once. CDR3 residues: CASGYRDGYQPQHF. CDR3 DNA sequence: TGTGCCAGCGGGTACAGGGATGGGTATCAGCCCCAGCATTTT. V gene TRBV21-1 combines with J gene TRBJ1-5; TRBD1 was called by the table and not checked on the DNA. TRBV21-1 is designated a pseudogene. The length of the CDR3 is 14 residues.

About this clone itself: The junction departs from the called germline gene at one end, perhaps through a read error. The V call is TRBV7-3, the J call TRBJ2-7, with 7 bases identical to TRBD1. In germline, CDR1 is SGHTA, CDR2 FQGTGA. CDR3 length: 16 residues. DNA for the CDR3: TGTTCCAGCAGCTTACCCCACAGGGGACACTCCTACGAGCAGTACTTC. It encodes CSSSLPHRGHSYEQYF.

This chain links TRBV27 with TRBJ2-3; 10 bases fit TRBD2. V was clipped by 0 bases and J by 6 bases; unmatched bases: 12. Germline V gene data show CDR1 as MNHEY and CDR2 as SMNVEV (reference sequence). CDR3 length equals 18 residues. The CDR3 nucleotides read TGTGCCAGCAGTTTATCACCCCAGAGCGGGGGGGCCGATGATACGCAGTATTTT. Encoded protein: CASSLSPQSGGADDTQYF.

The genes are TRBV25-1 and TRBJ2-7, with 7 nucleotides matching TRBD1. With 8 bases clipped from V and 3 bases from J, the junction kept 7 bases outside the gene matches. CDR1 and CDR2 (germline): MGHDK, SYGVNS. CDR3 length: 13 residues. CDR3 loop: CASSGYRGYEQYF. CDR3 sequence (DNA): TGTGCCAGCTCCGGGTACAGGGGCTACGAGCAGTACTTC.

This clone was picked up one time. The V and J genes are TRBV30 and TRBJ1-2; D possibly corresponds to TRBD1 (6 bases). This CDR3 contains 13 residues. Germline-derived CDR1 and CDR2 are GTSNPN and SVGIG (reference sequence). With 4 bases removed from V and 5 bases from J, the gap between germline ends came to 14 bases. As DNA, the CDR3 is TGTGCCTGGACCAACAGGGCAGAGTATGGCTACACCTTC. Translating it yields CAWTNRAEYGYTF.